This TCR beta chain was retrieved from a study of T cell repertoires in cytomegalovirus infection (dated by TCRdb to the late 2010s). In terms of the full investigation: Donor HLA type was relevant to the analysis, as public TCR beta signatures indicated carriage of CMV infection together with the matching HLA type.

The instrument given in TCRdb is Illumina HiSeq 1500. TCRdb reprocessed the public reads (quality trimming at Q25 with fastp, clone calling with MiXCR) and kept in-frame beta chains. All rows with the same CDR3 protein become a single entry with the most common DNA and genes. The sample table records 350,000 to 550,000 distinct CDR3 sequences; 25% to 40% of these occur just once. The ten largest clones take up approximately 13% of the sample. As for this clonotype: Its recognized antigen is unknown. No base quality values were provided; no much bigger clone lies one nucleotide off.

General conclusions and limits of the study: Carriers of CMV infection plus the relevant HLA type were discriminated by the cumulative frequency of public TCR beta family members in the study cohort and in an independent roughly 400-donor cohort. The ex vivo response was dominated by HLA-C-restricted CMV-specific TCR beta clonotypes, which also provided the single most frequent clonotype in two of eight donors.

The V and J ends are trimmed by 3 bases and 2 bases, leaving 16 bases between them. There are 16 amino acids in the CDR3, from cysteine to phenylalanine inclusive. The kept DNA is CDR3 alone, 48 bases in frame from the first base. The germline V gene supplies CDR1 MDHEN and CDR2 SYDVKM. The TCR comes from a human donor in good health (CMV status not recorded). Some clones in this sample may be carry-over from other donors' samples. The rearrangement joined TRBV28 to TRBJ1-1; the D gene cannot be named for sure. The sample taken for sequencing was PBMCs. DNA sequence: TGTGCCAGCAGTTTCCCCCCTCCGGCCGGCAACACTGAAGCTTTCTTT. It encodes CASSFPPPAGNTEAFF.